This entry lists 20 T cell receptor beta chains sequenced from one sample in a study of response to subunit inactivated influenza vaccine. TCRdb re-analysed the RT-PCR reads in MiXCR, keeping a single row per CDR3 protein. The data hold approximately 530,000 distinct CDR3 sequences, with 7.5% to 8.5% observed a single time. This specimen consisted of PBMCs from blood, obtained 23 to 25 months after vaccination. Receptors were obtained from a man aged 50 to 75 who received an inactivated influenza vaccine.

The V gene is TRBV6-6, the J gene TRBJ1-2; tentative D call: TRBD1 (6 bases). With 5 bases removed from V and 4 bases from J, the gap between germline ends came to 11 bases. Germline CDR1 is MNHNY and CDR2 is SVGAGI (reference sequence). There are 13 residues in the CDR3. This CDR3 is CASSPGTLYGYTF. The DNA of the CDR3 is TGTGCCAGCAGTCCCGGGACACTCTATGGCTACACCTTC.

This sequence joins TRBV20-1 and TRBJ1-5; D possibly corresponds to TRBD1 (5 bases). The CDR3 contains 15 residues. From germline, CDR1 is DFQATT and CDR2 SNEGSKA (reference sequence). Trimming removed 6 bases from V and 0 bases from J, with 15 bases in between. The CDR3 loop reads CSARGGSLSNQPQHF. The DNA of the CDR3 is TGCAGTGCCCGCGGGGGTTCCCTTAGCAATCAGCCCCAGCATTTT.

This clonotype was observed a handful of times. This rearrangement joins TRBV7-2 to TRBJ1-1; D perhaps matches TRBD1 (5 bases). The germline V and J ends were trimmed by 5 bases and 0 bases, with 13 bases remaining between them. The germline V gene has CDR1 SGHTA and CDR2 FQGNSA. The CDR3 sequence is 15 residues long. The CDR3 sequence is CASSLVEGLNTEAFF. Written as DNA, the CDR3 is TGTGCCAGCAGCCTAGTGGAGGGGCTGAACACTGAAGCTTTCTTT. Full variable domain (outside the CDR3, taken from reference TRBV7-2 and TRBJ1-1): GAGVSQSPSNKVTEKGKDVELRCDPISGHTALYWYRQSLGQGLEFLIYFQGNSAPDKSGLPSDRFSAERTGGSVSTLTIQRTQQEDSAVYLCASSLVEGLNTEAFFGQGTRLTVV.

This clonotype was seen only a few times. The V gene is TRBV5-1, the J gene TRBJ1-4; D is unresolved. Germline CDR1 reads SGHRS; CDR2 reads YFSETQ. This CDR3 is 15 amino acids long. V was shortened by 0 bases and J by 7 bases, with 13 bases between the two germline ends. CDR3 DNA sequence: TGCGCCAGCAGCTTGGGGGATTACCGTCGTGAAAAACTGTTTTTT. Amino acids: CASSLGDYRREKLFF.

This clonotype showed up just a few times. At one end the junction does not follow the germline gene, possibly because of a read error. The rearrangement joins TRBV3-1 to TRBJ2-1, with D possibly TRBD2 on 6 matching bases. CDR1 is LGHDT and CDR2 is YNNKEL in the germline V gene (reference sequence). The CDR3 consists of 14 residues. The CDR3 coding sequence is TGTGCCAGCAGCCAAGATTGGAGTAGCGGCGGTTGGGACTTC. This gives the protein CASSQDWSSGGWDF.

This clonotype was recorded at least ten times. The V call is TRBV29-1, the J call TRBJ2-3; TRBD2 is a possible D gene (7 bases). The CDR3 extends over 16 amino acids. Per germline, CDR1 SQVTM and CDR2 ANQGSEA. V was shortened by 0 bases and J by 0 bases, with 13 bases between the two germline ends. For the CDR3, the DNA is TGCAGCGTTGAAGATCGGGCGGGGGCCAGCACAGATACGCAGTATTTT. Protein: CSVEDRAGASTDTQYF.

The genes are TRBV20-1 and TRBJ1-2; D remains unclear. The V gene lost 6 bases and the J gene lost 0 bases, with 8 bases spanning the gap. Germline V gene lookup returns CDR1 DFQATT and CDR2 SNEGSKA (reference sequence). CDR3 length: 12 residues. This CDR3 is CSASPTNYGYTF. The CDR3 DNA follows: TGCAGTGCCTCTCCTACTAACTATGGCTACACCTTC.

This clonotype was seen more than once but under ten times. A much more abundant neighbour one base away suggests this may be a read error. The gene calls are TRBV15 and TRBJ2-3, with TRBD2 matching over 10 bases. The CDR3 loop spans 17 amino acids. Germline-derived CDR1 and CDR2 are LNHNV and YYDKDF (reference sequence). V lost 2 bases to trimming and J lost 2 bases; unmatched junction nucleotides: 7. The CDR3 region is CATSRSAGGPYTDTQYF. DNA for the CDR3: TGTGCCACCAGCAGATCAGCGGGAGGGCCTTACACAGATACGCAGTATTTT.

This clonotype occurred once. The chain links TRBV9 to TRBJ2-5; TRBD1 matches 8 bases. Per the germline V gene, CDR1 is SGDLS and CDR2 is YYNGEE. The CDR3 is made up of 14 amino acids. Unmatched junction bases numbered 8, after V lost 10 bases and J lost 0 bases. CDR3 region: CAGRDRIHQETQYF. The CDR3 DNA is TGTGCCGGCCGGGACAGGATCCACCAAGAGACCCAGTACTTC.

The sample holds a few counts of this clonotype. The chain recombines TRBV5-1 with TRBJ2-7; D may be TRBD2 (6 bases). This CDR3 region has 16 residues. Germline CDR1 and CDR2: SGHRS and YFSETQ. With 1 base removed from V and 5 bases from J, the gap between germline ends came to 19 bases. The CDR3 region is CASSLLGGRASDEQYF. The CDR3 DNA reads as TGCGCCAGCAGCTTGTTGGGCGGCAGGGCTAGCGACGAGCAGTACTTC.

The sample holds a few counts of this clonotype. This chain connects TRBV5-1 to TRBJ1-2, with D tentatively TRBD1 (6 bases). V was cut by 0 bases and J by 8 bases, with 20 bases left in between. This CDR3 contains 16 residues. Germline V gene data show CDR1 as SGHRS and CDR2 as YFSETQ. CDR3 loop: CASSLGGTGTIDGYTF. The CDR3, as DNA: TGCGCCAGCAGCTTGGGCGGTACCGGGACAATCGACGGCTACACCTTC.

This clonotype was seen many times. This chain joins TRBV15 and TRBJ2-2; D not resolved. The germline V gene encodes CDR1 LNHNV and CDR2 YYDKDF (reference sequence). This CDR3 is 13 amino acids long. Trimming left V 2 bases short and J 6 bases short, with 7 bases between. Written as DNA, the CDR3 is TGTGCCACCAGCAGAAATCCTGCCGGGGAGCTGTTTTTT. As protein: CATSRNPAGELFF.

The chain links TRBV5-1 to TRBJ2-5; unclear D gene. V was trimmed by 0 bases and J by 1 base, leaving 10 bases between them. This CDR3 is built from 15 residues. In germline, CDR1 is SGHRS, CDR2 YFSETQ. The CDR3 coding sequence is TGCGCCAGCAGCTTGGTATTCAGTCGCCAAGAGACCCAGTACTTC. Translating gives CASSLVFSRQETQYF.

This clonotype was seen a handful of times. The rearrangement joins TRBV12-3 or TRBV12-4 to TRBJ2-1, with D tentatively TRBD2 (5 bases). V was shortened by 3 bases and J by 5 bases, with 11 bases between the two germline ends. CDR3 length: 14 residues. CDR3 nucleotide sequence: TGTGCCAGCAGTTTTGAGAGGGTCAACAATGAGCAGTTCTTC. Its translation: CASSFERVNNEQFF.

The chain links TRBV7-2 to TRBJ2-7, with D perhaps TRBD2 (5 bases). Between the trimmed V and J ends, which lost 1 base and 7 bases, there was a span of 11 bases. The CDR3 covers 13 residues. The germline V gene has CDR1 SGHTA and CDR2 FQGNSA. The CDR3 sequence: CASSLGRAEEQYF. CDR3 coding DNA: TGTGCCAGCAGCTTAGGCAGAGCGGAGGAGCAGTACTTC.

V gene TRBV7-3 combines with J gene TRBJ2-1, with 11 bases identical to TRBD1. The trim removed 0 bases at V and 8 bases at J, leaving 6 bases unmatched. The germline CDR1 and CDR2 sequences are SGHTA and FQGTGA. The CDR3 totals 16 residues. The DNA of the CDR3 is TGTGCCAGCAGCTTAACCTTGGGACAGGGGGGTGATGAGCAGTTCTTC. It specifies CASSLTLGQGGDEQFF.

In DNA form, the CDR3 reads TGTGCCAGCAGTGACCTGGACAGAAATGAAAAACTGTTTTTT. This gives the protein CASSDLDRNEKLFF. The chain recombines TRBV25-1 with TRBJ1-4; tentatively, D is TRBD1 (6 bases). The ends were cut back, 3 bases at V and 5 bases at J, with 10 bases in the middle. The CDR3 is 14 residues long. Germline values: CDR1 MGHDK, CDR2 SYGVNS.

The chain has TRBV20-1 and TRBJ2-1; D is unresolved. Trimming took off 3 bases at V and 9 bases at J, with 6 bases between the two ends. Germline CDR1 is DFQATT and CDR2 is SNEGSKA (reference sequence). This CDR3 is 10 amino acids long. Here the CDR3 reads CSASSGEQFF. The CDR3 nucleotides are TGCAGTGCTAGTTCCGGTGAGCAGTTCTTC.

This clonotype occurred many times. The chain carries TRBV2 and TRBJ2-6; TRBD1 agrees at 11 bases. Germline V CDR1 and CDR2: SNHLY, FYNNEI. The CDR3 runs 20 residues. The J segment lost 0 bases and the V segment lost 0 bases, leaving 7 bases of the junction unmatched. CDR3 coding DNA: TGTGCCAGCAGTGAAGCGCTTCTCGGGACAGGGGGCTCTGGGGCCAACGTCCTGACTTTC. This gives the protein CASSEALLGTGGSGANVLTF.

The chain joins TRBV5-1 to TRBJ2-2, with TRBD1 matching over 7 bases. The V and J ends lost 4 bases and 1 base, in that order; junction bases with no gene match: 10. From germline, CDR1 is SGHRS and CDR2 YFSETQ. The CDR3 covers 17 residues. The CDR3 sequence: CASSASGTGVNTGELFF. The CDR3 DNA reads as TGCGCCAGCAGCGCCTCCGGAACAGGGGTGAACACCGGGGAGCTGTTTTTT.